Each of the 29 T cell receptor beta chains below was sequenced from the same sample in a study of cytomegalovirus exposure and HLA in healthy donors. The PCR used 60 Vbeta and 13 Jbeta primers. TCRdb's table, derived via immunoSEQ multiplex PCR, lists solely in-frame clones and lacks some. The sample yields more than 95,000 clones, of which the top ten take up about 2.7%. The sequencing input was PBMCs. These receptors all come from a man aged 25 to 45 in good health and CMV-seronegative.

The rearrangement links TRBV29-1 to TRBJ2-1, with 7 bases identical to TRBD1. J was trimmed by 7 bases and V by 4 bases; bases with no gene match: 10. Germline CDR1 is SQVTM and CDR2 is ANQGSEA. This CDR3 contains 14 residues. The CDR3 sequence is CSVARTGLGNEQFF. The CDR3 DNA follows: TGCAGCGTTGCTAGGACAGGTTTAGGGAATGAGCAGTTCTTC.

The rearrangement links TRBV7-2 to TRBJ1-1; no definite D call. Trimming left V 5 bases short and J 6 bases short, with 16 bases between. The CDR3 loop spans 14 amino acids. Germline CDR1 reads SGHTA; CDR2 reads FQGNSA. The CDR3 DNA follows: TGTGCCAGCAGCCCGACACCGGGGTCCCCTGAAGCTTTCTTT. Its protein is CASSPTPGSPEAFF.

The CDR3 DNA sequence: TGCAGCGTAGGGACAGCAAGATCGGGTAGTGCCGACGAGCAGTACTTC. This codes for CSVGTARSGSADEQYF. J is TRBJ2-7 and V is TRBV29-1, with TRBD1 matching 7 bases. V lost 6 bases to trimming and J lost 5 bases; unmatched junction nucleotides: 19. This CDR3 has 16 amino acids. Looked up from germline, CDR1 is SQVTM and CDR2 is ANQGSEA.

This chain uses TRBV7-6 with TRBJ2-2; 7 bases agree with TRBD2. The junction had 4 bases not matched to a gene; V was cut back by 9 bases and J by 3 bases. This CDR3 spans 13 amino acids. Germline assignment: CDR1 SGHVS and CDR2 FNYEAQ. CDR3 residues: CARRLADTGELFF. The CDR3 DNA follows: TGTGCCAGGAGGCTAGCGGACACCGGGGAGCTGTTTTTT.

J is TRBJ2-7 and V is TRBV29-1, with D possibly matching TRBD1 (5 bases). Trimming left V 3 bases short and J 6 bases short, with 12 bases between. The CDR3 is 12 residues long. Germline V gives CDR1 SQVTM, CDR2 ANQGSEA. The CDR3 bases are TGCAGCGTTGATAGGCAGGGCGGCGAGCAGTACTTC. Translating gives CSVDRQGGEQYF.

The chain uses TRBV28 and TRBJ1-1; D not resolved. Germline V gene sequence: CDR1 MDHEN, CDR2 SYDVKM. The CDR3 loop spans 16 amino acids. The ends were cut back, 4 bases at V and 4 bases at J, with 19 bases in the middle. The CDR3 DNA is TGTGCCAGCAGTTCCCCCCGAATCGGGTTGGGCACTGAAGCTTTCTTT. This gives the protein CASSSPRIGLGTEAFF.

CDR3 sequence (DNA): TGTGCCAGCAGTTTCCAGGGGGGCGGGGAGCTGTTTTTT. The encoded protein is CASSFQGGGELFF. The V call is TRBV7-7, the J call TRBJ2-2; tentative D call: TRBD1 (7 bases). Germline V gene sequence: CDR1 SSHAT, CDR2 FNYEAQ (reference sequence). With 6 bases removed from V and 7 bases from J, the gap between germline ends came to 12 bases. The CDR3 spans 13 residues.

The chain employs TRBV5-1 and TRBJ2-1; 8 nucleotides agree with TRBD2. The CDR3 totals 16 residues. Germline V gene sequence: CDR1 SGHRS, CDR2 YFSETQ. V was pared by 5 bases and J by 1 base, with 8 bases of the junction left unmatched. The CDR3: CASRSTSAGSYNEQFF. The CDR3, as DNA: TGCGCCAGCAGGTCGACTAGCGCCGGATCCTACAATGAGCAGTTCTTC.

The V and J genes are TRBV4-2 and TRBJ2-5; perhaps TRBD1 as D (6 bases). The DNA end is a closer match to TRBJ2-7, so the J assignment may be wrong. In germline, CDR1 is LGHNA, CDR2 YNFKEQ. The CDR3 loop spans 14 amino acids. CDR3: CASSRRDTTYEQYF. The CDR3 nucleotides read TGTGCCAGCAGCCGCAGGGACACGACCTACGAGCAGTACTTC.

The chain joins TRBV25-1 to TRBJ2-7, with TRBD2 as a possible D gene (5 bases). Deletions cut 1 base from V and 6 bases from J, with 7 bases between. Germline V gene lookup returns CDR1 MGHDK and CDR2 SYGVNS. The CDR3 sequence is 12 residues long. This CDR3 reads CASSESRGEQYF. The CDR3 DNA is TGTGCCAGCAGTGAATCTCGGGGCGAGCAGTACTTC.

The chain has TRBV5-4 and TRBJ2-1, with a weak D call TRBD1 (5 bases). The CDR3 is 14 residues long. Germline values: CDR1 SGHNT, CDR2 YYREEE (reference sequence). The ends were cut back, 4 bases at V and 5 bases at J, with 13 bases in the middle. The CDR3 region is CASSRRQSHNEQFF. The CDR3 nucleotides read TGTGCCAGCAGCCGGAGACAGAGCCACAATGAGCAGTTCTTC.

J is TRBJ1-1 and V is TRBV5-1; no definite D call. Per germline, CDR1 SGHRS and CDR2 YFSETQ. Trimming cost V 0 bases and J 3 bases, with 9 bases left between them. This CDR3 region has 14 residues. CDR3 loop: CASSLAGVDTEAFF. The CDR3 nucleotides are TGCGCCAGCAGCTTGGCAGGTGTGGACACTGAAGCTTTCTTT. Together with reference TRBV5-1 and TRBJ1-1, the CDR3 gives the full variable domain: KAGVTQTPRYLIKTRGQQVTLSCSPISGHRSVSWYQQTPGQGLQFLFEYFSETQRNKGNFPGRFSGRQFSNSRSEMNVSTLELGDSALYLCASSLAGVDTEAFFGQGTRLTVV.

This sequence joins TRBV5-1 and TRBJ2-7; 11 positions agree with TRBD1. The CDR3 is 13 amino acids. CDR1 and CDR2 from the germline V gene are SGHRS and YFSETQ. The V gene end was trimmed by 7 bases and the J gene end by 4 bases; junction bases not matched to a gene: 4. CDR3 sequence reads: CASRDRGFYEQYF. As DNA, the CDR3 is TGCGCCAGCCGGGACAGGGGGTTTTACGAGCAGTACTTC.

The rearrangement joins TRBV28 to TRBJ2-3; 9 bases align to TRBD2. CDR1 is MDHEN, CDR2 SYDVKM, per germline. V trimming: 4 bases; J trimming: 2 bases; junction bases outside the gene matches: 7. The CDR3 totals 16 residues. This CDR3 is CASSSPLAGNTDTQYF. The CDR3, as DNA: TGTGCCAGCAGTTCCCCTCTAGCGGGGAACACAGATACGCAGTATTTT. Complete variable domain (other parts from reference TRBV28 and TRBJ2-3): DVKVTQSSRYLVKRTGEKVFLECVQDMDHENMFWYRQDPGLGLRLIYFSYDVKMKEKGDIPEGYSVSREKKERFSLILESASTNQTSMYLCASSSPLAGNTDTQYFGPGTRLTVL.

V gene TRBV27 combines with J gene TRBJ1-4; D might be TRBD1 (5 bases). Germline CDR1 reads MNHEY; CDR2 reads SMNVEV (reference sequence). CDR3 size: 13 residues. The V and J ends lost 6 bases and 7 bases respectively, with 12 bases between them. Here the CDR3 reads CASRQGTAEKLFF. The CDR3 bases are TGTGCCAGCAGGCAGGGTACGGCTGAAAAACTGTTTTTT.

Turning to this clone: The junction departs from the called germline gene at one end, perhaps through a read error. The sample holds other DNA sequences that translate to the same CDR3. The chain couples TRBV2 to TRBJ1-1, with TRBD1 matching 9 bases. The CDR3 is 13 amino acids. CDR1 is SNHLY and CDR2 is FYNNEI in the germline V gene. The CDR3 bases are TGTGCCAGCAGTTATACCGGGACAGGGAGAGCTTTCTTC. It translates to CASSYTGTGRAFF. The whole variable domain, filled in from reference TRBV2 and TRBJ1-1, reads EPEVTQTPSHQVTQMGQEVILRCVPISNHLYFYWYRQILGQKVEFLVSFYNNEISEKSEIFDDQFSVERPDGSNFTLKIRSTKLEDSAMYFCASSYTGTGRAFFGQGTRLTVV.

V usage is TRBV29-1 and J usage is TRBJ2-1, with a tentative D call TRBD1 (5 bases). This CDR3 comprises 13 residues. Looked up from germline, CDR1 is SQVTM and CDR2 is ANQGSEA. Trimming stripped 1 base from V and 13 bases from J, with 17 bases between. The CDR3 DNA follows: TGCAGCGTTGAAGCTGGGATACAAGGGGCCCAGTTCTTC. This gives the protein CSVEAGIQGAQFF.

J is TRBJ2-7 and V is TRBV7-6; tentatively, D is TRBD1 (6 bases). The CDR3 extends over 15 amino acids. With 5 bases removed from V and 4 bases from J, the gap between germline ends came to 18 bases. Germline V CDR1 and CDR2: SGHVS, FNYEAQ. Here the CDR3 reads CASSLNRDPSYEQYF. CDR3 DNA sequence: TGTGCCAGCAGCCTAAACAGGGACCCCTCATACGAGCAGTACTTC.

The rearrangement links TRBV27 to TRBJ2-7; 10 bases align to TRBD1. Germline CDR1 and CDR2: MNHEY and SMNVEV (reference sequence). This CDR3 is built from 14 residues. Trimming cost V 2 bases and J 4 bases; bases outside gene matches: 2. DNA for the CDR3: TGTGCCAGCAGTTTAGGGACAGGGGCTTACGAGCAGTACTTC. Amino acids: CASSLGTGAYEQYF.

The chain couples TRBV7-2 to TRBJ1-1; D perhaps matches TRBD1 (5 bases). Germline CDR1 reads SGHTA; CDR2 reads FQGNSA. The length of the CDR3 is 16 residues. V was shortened by 5 bases and J by 4 bases, with 20 bases between the two germline ends. CDR3 in DNA: TGTGCCAGCAGCATTACAGCGTCTCCCGGGGGCACTGAAGCTTTCTTT. The encoded protein is CASSITASPGGTEAFF.

J is TRBJ2-5 and V is TRBV5-1; no clear D gene. V was pared by 1 base and J by 9 bases, with 13 bases between. The CDR3 has 13 amino acids. Germline CDR1 is SGHRS and CDR2 is YFSETQ. CDR3 nucleotide sequence: TGCGCCAGCAGCTTGCGCCAGGATACGGCCCAGTACTTC. Translation: CASSLRQDTAQYF.

The rearrangement links TRBV5-4 to TRBJ2-5; TRBD2 aligns across 7 bases. Germline assignment: CDR1 SGHNT and CDR2 YYREEE (reference sequence). Trimming took 3 bases from V and 11 from J; bases not matched to a gene: 28. The CDR3 contains 19 residues. The CDR3 loop reads CASSSGPPWLAEGYEEQYF. Written as DNA, the CDR3 is TGTGCCAGCAGCTCTGGACCACCTTGGCTAGCGGAGGGTTACGAAGAGCAGTACTTC.

The chain uses TRBV2 and TRBJ2-7, with D hard to call. With 6 bases removed from V and 1 base from J, the gap between germline ends came to 10 bases. CDR1 and CDR2 from the germline V gene are SNHLY and FYNNEI. This CDR3 is built from 13 residues. The CDR3 bases are TGTGCCAGCAGCCCTCACGGTTCCTACGAGCAGTACTTC. Its protein product is CASSPHGSYEQYF.

The J gene is TRBJ1-5, the V gene TRBV30; TRBD1 matches 8 bases. V lost 3 bases and J lost 6; bases outside the gene matches: 10. Looked up from germline, CDR1 is GTSNPN and CDR2 is SVGIG (reference sequence). The CDR3 has 15 residues. The CDR3 bases are TGTGCCTGGAGCCCCGGACAGGGTGCTGCTCAGCCCCAGCATTTT. This gives the protein CAWSPGQGAAQPQHF.

The V call is TRBV7-2, the J call TRBJ1-2; TRBD1 matches at 7 bases. Per the germline V gene, CDR1 is SGHTA and CDR2 is FQGNSA. The CDR3 runs 12 residues. The J segment lost 12 bases and the V segment lost 4 bases, leaving 8 bases of the junction unmatched. The CDR3 DNA sequence: TGTGCCAGCAGCTCAAGGACAGGATCTAACACCTTC. Its translation: CASSSRTGSNTF.

The rearrangement joins TRBV5-1 to TRBJ1-3; D uncertain. V was clipped by 0 bases and J by 0 bases, with 7 bases between them. Germline loops: CDR1 SGHRS, CDR2 YFSETQ. This CDR3 is 15 amino acids long. CDR3 nucleotide sequence: TGCGCCAGCAGCTTGGGTCCAGACTCTGGAAACACCATATATTTT. This gives the protein CASSLGPDSGNTIYF.

The V gene is TRBV4-1, the J gene TRBJ2-7, with 9 bases fitting TRBD2. This CDR3 is 16 amino acids long. Per germline, CDR1 MGHRA and CDR2 YSYEKL. J was trimmed by 6 bases and V by 1 base; bases with no gene match: 10. The CDR3 DNA follows: TGCGCCAGCAGCCAAGGGCTAGCGGGGCGGATCGGCGAGCAGTACTTC. It codes for CASSQGLAGRIGEQYF.

This chain uses TRBV18 with TRBJ2-1; D possibly corresponds to TRBD1 (5 bases). Trimming left V 5 bases short and J 9 bases short, with 17 bases between. Germline V gene lookup returns CDR1 KGHSH and CDR2 LQKENI. The CDR3 is made up of 14 amino acids. The CDR3 DNA is TGTGCCAGCTCATCCCTCTCAGGGATTGGTGAGCAGTTCTTC. It encodes CASSSLSGIGEQFF.

Turning to this clone: At one end, the junction sequence differs from germline, possibly due to a read error. The rearrangement joins TRBV7-3 to TRBJ2-1; TRBD2 matches 8 bases. The CDR3 runs 16 residues. Germline V CDR1 and CDR2: SGHTA, FQGTGA. The CDR3 coding sequence is TGTGCCGGCAGCTTGAGTTCGGGAGCGGGAGAAAATGAGCAGTTCTTC. Encoded protein: CAGSLSSGAGENEQFF. The full variable domain, completed using reference TRBV7-3 and TRBJ2-1, is GAGVSQTPSNKVTEKGKYVELRCDPISGHTALYWYRQSLGQGPEFLIYFQGTGAADDSGLPNDRFFAVRPEGSVSTLKIQRTERGDSAVYLCAGSLSSGAGENEQFFGPGTRLTVL.